Listed here are 30 T cell receptor beta chains from one sample, sequenced in a study of T cells expressing NK-cell markers (dated by TCRdb to 2020 to 2022). Libraries were made using 5' RACE. Sequenced using an Illumina HiSeq 2000. After the reads were reprocessed by TCRdb, one entry was made per CDR3 protein sequence, with no DNA. The data table for this sample lists 550,000 to 600,000 distinct CDR3 sequences. 3% to 4.5% of the sample is held by the ten biggest clonotypes. Sequencing input: blood T cells: a sorted CD56 or NKG2C T cell subset, CD4+ or CD8+ T cells, or bulk PBMC T cells (not recorded which). Every receptor here comes from a man aged 18-30 years in good health. Donor details come from another sample of the same person, matched by shared clones.

The chain recombines TRBV10-3 with TRBJ2-1; TCRdb lists TRBD1, though no DNA is available to test this call. This CDR3 is built from 17 residues. Looked up from germline, CDR1 is ENHRY and CDR2 is SYGVKD. The CDR3 is CAISARGTGENYNEQFF.

V usage is TRBV29-1 and J usage is TRBJ2-5; as DNA is missing, the TRBD1 call by TCRdb cannot be tested. Looked up from germline, CDR1 is SQVTM and CDR2 is ANQGSEA. The CDR3 has 13 amino acids. CDR3 sequence reads: CSVRQRAGKTQYF. The full variable domain, in which reference TRBV29-1 and TRBJ2-5 provide the parts outside the CDR3, is SAVISQKPSRDICQRGTSLTIQCQVDSQVTMMFWYRQQPGQSLTLIATANQGSEATYESGFVIDKFPISRPNLTFSTLTVSNMSPEDSSIYLCSVRQRAGKTQYFGPGTRLLVL.

The chain uses TRBV5-1 and TRBJ1-1; with no DNA, the TCRdb D assignment of TRBD1 cannot be verified. Per germline, CDR1 SGHRS and CDR2 YFSETQ. The CDR3 spans 15 residues. Here the CDR3 reads CASSPGTGTNTEAFF.

V is TRBV12-3 or TRBV12-4 and J is TRBJ2-1; there is no DNA to check the TCRdb D call of TRBD2. This CDR3 spans 16 amino acids. The CDR3 reads CASSPGGTSGKQEQFF.

The chain combines TRBV4-2 with TRBJ2-3; the D call of TRBD2 rests on TCRdb alone, since no DNA is present to check it. The V gene's germline CDR1 is LGHNA and CDR2 YNFKEQ. This CDR3 region has 15 residues. CDR3 amino acids: CASRLRRENTDTQYF.

The chain links TRBV29-1 to TRBJ1-3; TCRdb's D gene call, TRBD1, goes unchecked for lack of DNA. Germline V gene lookup returns CDR1 SQVTM and CDR2 ANQGSEA. CDR3 length: 13 amino acids. Here the CDR3 reads CSVGTASGNTIYF.

The rearrangement joins TRBV5-1 to TRBJ1-2; TCRdb reports TRBD1, a call that lacks DNA to check it against. Germline lookup yields CDR1 SGHRS and CDR2 YFSETQ. This CDR3 region has 15 residues. CDR3 protein: CASSLGAPSKGGYTF.

CDR3 sequence: CASSKRELFYEQYF. This chain connects TRBV28 to TRBJ2-7; the TCRdb D gene call, TRBD2, has no DNA to confirm it. Germline CDR1 MDHEN, CDR2 SYDVKM. This CDR3 is 14 amino acids long.

J is TRBJ2-1 and V is TRBV6-2 or TRBV6-3; TCRdb indicates TRBD2, and absent DNA this call remains unverified. The CDR3 spans 12 residues. Germline assignment: CDR1 MNHEY and CDR2 SVGEGT. The CDR3 loop reads CASSYGPLEQFF.

The chain uses TRBV11-2 and TRBJ2-1; TCRdb indicates TRBD2, and absent DNA this call remains unverified. The CDR3 is made up of 17 amino acids. Germline lookup yields CDR1 SGHAT and CDR2 FQNNGV. CDR3 in amino acids: CASSAGLAATSYNEQFF.

The chain joins TRBV6-1 to TRBJ2-1; TCRdb reports TRBD2, a call that lacks DNA to check it against. The CDR3 sequence is 15 residues long. Germline lookup yields CDR1 MNHNS and CDR2 SASEGT. This CDR3 is CASNHRLVTYNEQFF.

The chain combines TRBV2 with TRBJ1-5; checking the TCRdb D call of TRBD1 is not possible without DNA. Germline CDR1 reads SNHLY; CDR2 reads FYNNEI. The CDR3 covers 15 residues. The CDR3 protein is CASRPNTGANQPQHF.

J is TRBJ2-3 and V is TRBV10-2; the TRBD2 assignment by TCRdb is unverifiable without DNA. This CDR3 is built from 19 residues. The germline V gene encodes CDR1 WSHSY and CDR2 SAAADI. CDR3 residues: CASTPPLTSGYSSTDTQYF.

The J gene is TRBJ2-1, the V gene TRBV2; absent DNA, TCRdb's TRBD1 call cannot be checked. The germline CDR1 and CDR2 sequences are SNHLY and FYNNEI. CDR3 length: 13 amino acids. The CDR3 spells CASNVGGDGEQFF.

The chain combines TRBV20-1 with TRBJ2-2. The CDR3 contains 15 residues. Germline V lookup: CDR1 DFQATT, CDR2 SNEGSKA (reference sequence). The CDR3 sequence is CSARVVDLNTGELFF.

CDR3 in amino acids: CASSLVTQPEQFF. This rearrangement joins TRBV5-1 to TRBJ2-1. The germline CDR1 and CDR2 sequences are SGHRS and YFSETQ. CDR3 length equals 13 residues.

The chain combines TRBV6-2 or TRBV6-3 with TRBJ2-5; TCRdb designates TRBD2, a call that cannot be tested without DNA. The CDR3 loop spans 15 amino acids. CDR1 and CDR2 (germline): MNHEY, SVGEGT. The CDR3 sequence: CASSYLAGGQETQYF.

The chain couples TRBV20-1 to TRBJ2-5. The CDR3 has 13 residues. Looked up from germline, CDR1 is DFQATT and CDR2 is SNEGSKA (reference sequence). The CDR3 loop reads CSAAGGNQETQYF.

The V and J genes are TRBV10-3 and TRBJ2-1; no DNA is available, so the TRBD1 call from TCRdb remains unchecked. This CDR3 spans 11 amino acids. CDR1 and CDR2 from the germline V gene are ENHRY and SYGVKD. The CDR3 sequence is CAFADGGEQFF.

The chain couples TRBV6-2 or TRBV6-3 to TRBJ2-5; with no DNA, the TCRdb D assignment of TRBD1 cannot be verified. The CDR3 consists of 14 residues. Germline V gene sequence: CDR1 MNHEY, CDR2 SVGEGT. CDR3 region: CASGRQESWETQYF.

J is TRBJ2-4 and V is TRBV7-8; the TCRdb call, TRBD2, lacks DNA for checking. The CDR3 has 18 residues. Germline lookup yields CDR1 SGHVS and CDR2 FQNEAQ. CDR3 protein: CASSSGLAGGRTKNIQYF.

The gene calls are TRBV12-3 or TRBV12-4 and TRBJ2-1. This CDR3 is built from 15 residues. CDR3: CASSLRLAQHNEQFF.

The rearrangement links TRBV3-1 to TRBJ1-1; checking the TCRdb D call of TRBD1 is not possible without DNA. The CDR3 loop spans 15 amino acids. CDR1 and CDR2 (germline): LGHDT, YNNKEL (reference sequence). The CDR3 here is CASSHRGAEDTEAFF.

J is TRBJ2-2 and V is TRBV12-3 or TRBV12-4. CDR3 length: 15 residues. The CDR3 region is CASSLIVSNTGELFF.

The chain carries TRBV20-1 and TRBJ1-5; TCRdb picks TRBD1, but there is no DNA to check that call. CDR1 and CDR2 from the germline V gene are DFQATT and SNEGSKA (reference sequence). The CDR3 covers 13 residues. The chain's CDR3 is CSARQGSSQPQHF.

The rearrangement uses TRBV20-1 and TRBJ1-5; TCRdb's D call, TRBD1, is unchecked because there is no DNA. Germline CDR1 and CDR2: DFQATT and SNEGSKA (reference sequence). The CDR3 is 16 residues long. CDR3: CSARVTGTLDNQPQHF.

V and J are TRBV6-1 and TRBJ2-2; the D call of TRBD2 rests on TCRdb alone, since no DNA is present to check it. Germline assignment: CDR1 MNHNS and CDR2 SASEGT. The length of the CDR3 is 14 residues. CDR3 sequence: CASTKVVVAGELFF.

The chain couples TRBV4-1 to TRBJ2-2. CDR3 length: 17 amino acids. Per germline, CDR1 MGHRA and CDR2 YSYEKL. The CDR3 region is CASSLIPGITNTGELFF.

The chain combines TRBV19 with TRBJ1-3. Germline CDR1 and CDR2: LNHDA and SQIVND (reference sequence). The CDR3 runs 13 residues. CDR3 residues: CASSDWVDDTIYF.

The V gene is TRBV12-3 or TRBV12-4, the J gene TRBJ2-5; there is no DNA to check the TCRdb D call of TRBD2. This CDR3 region has 16 residues. CDR3 sequence: CASSELAGGYQETQYF.